This T cell receptor beta chain stems from a study of cytomegalovirus exposure and HLA in healthy donors. This clone was found once. Trimming cost V 3 bases and J 2 bases; bases outside gene matches: 9. The CDR3 is 17 amino acids. Germline-derived CDR1 and CDR2 are KGHSH and LQKENI. The repertoire was sequenced with immunoSEQ multiplex PCR; TCRdb's copy has only in-frame clones and lacks some. The data contain some 170,000 clones, more than 75% of them singletons. The V call is TRBV18, the J call TRBJ1-5, with 8 positions matching TRBD1. This sequence originates from a woman younger than 45 in good health and CMV-seronegative. The sample taken for sequencing was PBMCs. CDR3 DNA: TGTGCCAGCTCACCTAACCAGGGGGCAGAGGGCAATCAGCCCCAGCATTTT. Translating gives CASSPNQGAEGNQPQHF.